This entry lists 7 T cell receptor beta chains sequenced from one sample in a study of cytomegalovirus exposure and HLA in healthy donors. The PCR made use of 60 Vbeta and 13 Jbeta primers. Produced via immunoSEQ multiplex PCR; TCRdb's table is partial and in-frame only. Among under 200,000 clones listed, roughly four fifths were seen once. Sequencing input: PBMCs. Every receptor here comes from a man aged 35-49 years in good health and CMV-seronegative.

This chain joins TRBV6-6 and TRBJ2-3; D unresolved. The CDR3 consists of 12 residues. Germline CDR1 reads MNHNY; CDR2 reads SVGAGI (reference sequence). The V end lost 3 bases, the J end lost 5 bases, and 6 bases lay between the germline ends. CDR3 sequence reads: CASSYSLDTQYF. CDR3 in DNA: TGTGCCAGCAGTTATTCGTTAGATACGCAGTATTTT.

The V and J genes are TRBV27 and TRBJ2-7, with D maybe TRBD2 (6 bases). Germline assignment: CDR1 MNHEY and CDR2 SMNVEV (reference sequence). This CDR3 spans 13 amino acids. V lost 5 bases and J 1 base, leaving 9 bases between the germline ends. CDR3 coding DNA: TGTGCCAGCAGTCGTGGGGGGTCCTACGAGCAGTACTTC. The encoded protein is CASSRGGSYEQYF.

The gene calls are TRBV30 and TRBJ1-1, with 8 bases lining up with TRBD1. CDR1 and CDR2 (germline): GTSNPN, SVGIG (reference sequence). The CDR3 sequence is 15 residues long. Trimming removed 7 bases from V and 8 bases from J; junction bases left unmatched: 18. CDR3 DNA: TGTGCCTCCCCAGGGGACAGGTCTACTCCGGGCGAAGCTTTCTTT. Translating it yields CASPGDRSTPGEAFF.

This clone was seen once. The gene calls are TRBV19 and TRBJ1-2; tentatively, D is TRBD1 (6 bases). CDR1 is LNHDA, CDR2 SQIVND, per germline (reference sequence). Trimming took 3 bases from V and 5 from J, leaving 13 bases between them. The CDR3 consists of 14 residues. CDR3 residues: CASSMGGQPYGYTF. As DNA, the CDR3 is TGTGCCAGTAGTATGGGCGGACAGCCATATGGCTACACCTTC.

As for this clone: Distinct nucleotide sequences in the sample also encode this CDR3. The genes are TRBV18 and TRBJ2-7; TRBD1 agrees at 7 bases. In germline, CDR1 is KGHSH, CDR2 LQKENI. The CDR3 extends over 13 amino acids. The J segment lost 3 bases and the V segment lost 3 bases, leaving 2 bases of the junction unmatched. The CDR3 loop is CASSPGQSYEQYV. CDR3 sequence (DNA): TGTGCCAGCTCACCGGGACAGAGCTACGAGCAGTACGTC.

V gene TRBV5-1 combines with J gene TRBJ2-1; D gene ambiguous. This CDR3 has 14 residues. The germline CDR1 and CDR2 sequences are SGHRS and YFSETQ. V lost 0 bases and J 7 bases, leaving 11 bases between the germline ends. The CDR3 is CASSLDSGGNEQFF. In DNA form, the CDR3 reads TGCGCCAGCAGCTTGGATTCGGGTGGGAATGAGCAGTTCTTC.

The chain combines TRBV15 with TRBJ2-7; D uncertain. V was clipped by 1 base and J by 4 bases, with 14 bases between them. CDR1 is LNHNV, CDR2 YYDKDF, per germline (reference sequence). The length of the CDR3 is 15 residues. The DNA for the CDR3 is TGTGCCACCAGCAGAGCCCGTTCCGGAGAGTACGAGCAGTACTTC. This encodes CATSRARSGEYEQYF.